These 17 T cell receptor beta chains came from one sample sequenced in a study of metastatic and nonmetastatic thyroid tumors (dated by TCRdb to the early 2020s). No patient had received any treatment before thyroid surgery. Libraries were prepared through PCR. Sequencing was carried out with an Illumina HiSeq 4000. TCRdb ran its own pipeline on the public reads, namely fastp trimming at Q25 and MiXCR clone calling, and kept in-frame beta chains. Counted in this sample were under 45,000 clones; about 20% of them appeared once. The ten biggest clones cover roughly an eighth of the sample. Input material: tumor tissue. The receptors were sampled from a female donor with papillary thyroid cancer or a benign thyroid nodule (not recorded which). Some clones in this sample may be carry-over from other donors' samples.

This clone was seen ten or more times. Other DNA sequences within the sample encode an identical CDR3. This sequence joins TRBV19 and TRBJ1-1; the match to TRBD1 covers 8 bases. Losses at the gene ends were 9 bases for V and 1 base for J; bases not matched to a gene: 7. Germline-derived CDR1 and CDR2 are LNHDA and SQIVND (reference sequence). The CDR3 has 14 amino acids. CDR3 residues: CASNQGTGNTEAFF. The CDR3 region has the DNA TGTGCCAGCAACCAGGGGACAGGGAACACTGAAGCTTTCTTT. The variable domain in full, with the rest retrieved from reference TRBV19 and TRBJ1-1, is DGGITQSPKYLFRKEGQNVTLSCEQNLNHDAMYWYRQDPGQGLRLIYYSQIVNDFQKGDIAEGYSVSREKKESFPLTVTSAQKNPTAFYLCASNQGTGNTEAFFGQGTRLTVV.

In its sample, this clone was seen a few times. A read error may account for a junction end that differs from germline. The CDR3 DNA sequence: TGTGCCAGCACTGAACATTGGGCAGGGGACACTGAAGCTTTCTTT. This translates into CASTEHWAGDTEAFF. The chain carries TRBV2 and TRBJ1-1; the D gene is possibly TRBD1 (6 bases). The CDR3 totals 15 residues. Germline CDR1 is SNHLY and CDR2 is FYNNEI.

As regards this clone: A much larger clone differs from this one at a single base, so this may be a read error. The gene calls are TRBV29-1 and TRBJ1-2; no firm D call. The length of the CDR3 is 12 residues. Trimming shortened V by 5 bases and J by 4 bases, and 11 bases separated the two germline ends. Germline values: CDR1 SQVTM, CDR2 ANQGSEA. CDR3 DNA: TGCAGCGTTCCTTCCCGGGGCTATGGCTACACCTTC. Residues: CSVPSRGYGYTF.

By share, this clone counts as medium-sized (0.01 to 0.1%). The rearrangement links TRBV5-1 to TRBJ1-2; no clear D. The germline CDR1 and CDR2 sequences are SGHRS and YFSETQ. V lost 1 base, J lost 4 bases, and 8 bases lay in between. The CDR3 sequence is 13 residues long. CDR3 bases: TGCGCCAGCAGCTTGTTGGAGGGCTATGGCTACACCTTC. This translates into CASSLLEGYGYTF.

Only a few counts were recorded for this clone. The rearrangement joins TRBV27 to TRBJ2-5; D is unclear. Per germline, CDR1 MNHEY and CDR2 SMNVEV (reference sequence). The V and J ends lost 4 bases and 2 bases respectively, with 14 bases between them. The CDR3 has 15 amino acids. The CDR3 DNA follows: TGTGCCAGCAGTTCACCTGAACACAGACAAGAGACCCAGTACTTC. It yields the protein CASSSPEHRQETQYF.

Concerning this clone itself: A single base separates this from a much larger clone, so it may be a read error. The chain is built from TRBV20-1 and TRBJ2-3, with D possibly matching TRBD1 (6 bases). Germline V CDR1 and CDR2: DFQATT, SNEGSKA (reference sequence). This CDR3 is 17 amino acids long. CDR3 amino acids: CSARGGSVGAIENTQYF. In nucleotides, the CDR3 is TGCAGCGCTAGAGGTGGAAGCGTGGGGGCCATAGAGAATACGCAGTATTTT.

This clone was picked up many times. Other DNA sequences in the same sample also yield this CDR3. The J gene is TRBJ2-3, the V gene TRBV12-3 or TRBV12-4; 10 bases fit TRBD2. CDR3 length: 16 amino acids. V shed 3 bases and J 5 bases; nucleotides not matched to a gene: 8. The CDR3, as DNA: TGTGCCAGCAGTTTTGGAGCGGGAGGGCCAAGAGATACGCAGTATTTT. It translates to CASSFGAGGPRDTQYF.

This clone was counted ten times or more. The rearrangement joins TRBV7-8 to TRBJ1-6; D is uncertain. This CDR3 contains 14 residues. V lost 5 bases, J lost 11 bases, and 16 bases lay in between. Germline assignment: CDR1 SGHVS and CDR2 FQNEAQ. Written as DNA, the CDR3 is TGTGCCAGCAGCCATACCCGCAATTTGACACCCCTCCACTTT. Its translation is CASSHTRNLTPLHF.

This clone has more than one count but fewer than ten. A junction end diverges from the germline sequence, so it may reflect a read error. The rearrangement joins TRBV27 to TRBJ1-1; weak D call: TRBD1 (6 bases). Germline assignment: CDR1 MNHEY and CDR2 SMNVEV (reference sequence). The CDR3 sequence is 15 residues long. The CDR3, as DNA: TGTGCCAGCAGTCCCCTGGTGAGGGGGAACACTGAATCTTTCTTT. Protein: CASSPLVRGNTESFF.

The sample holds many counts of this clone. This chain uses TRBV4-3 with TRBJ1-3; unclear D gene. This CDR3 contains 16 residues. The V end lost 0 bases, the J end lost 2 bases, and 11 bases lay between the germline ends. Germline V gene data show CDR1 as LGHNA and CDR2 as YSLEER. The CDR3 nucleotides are TGCGCCAGCAGCCAAGATCTTTGGGAAACTGGAAACACCATATATTTT. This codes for CASSQDLWETGNTIYF.

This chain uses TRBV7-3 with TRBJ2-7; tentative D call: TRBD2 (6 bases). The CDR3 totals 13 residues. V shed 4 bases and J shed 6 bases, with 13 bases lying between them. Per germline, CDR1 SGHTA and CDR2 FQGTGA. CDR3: CASSSDGGSEQYF. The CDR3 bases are TGTGCCAGCAGCTCCGATGGAGGGAGCGAGCAGTACTTC.

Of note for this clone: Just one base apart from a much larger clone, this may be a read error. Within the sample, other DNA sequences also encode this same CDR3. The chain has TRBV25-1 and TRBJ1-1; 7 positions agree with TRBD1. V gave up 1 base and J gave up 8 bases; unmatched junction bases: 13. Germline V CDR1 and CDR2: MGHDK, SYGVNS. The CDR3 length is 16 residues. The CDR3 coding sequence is TGTGCCAGCAGTGAATCAGGGGGGACTACATTGGCCGAAGCTTTCTTT. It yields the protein CASSESGGTTLAEAFF.

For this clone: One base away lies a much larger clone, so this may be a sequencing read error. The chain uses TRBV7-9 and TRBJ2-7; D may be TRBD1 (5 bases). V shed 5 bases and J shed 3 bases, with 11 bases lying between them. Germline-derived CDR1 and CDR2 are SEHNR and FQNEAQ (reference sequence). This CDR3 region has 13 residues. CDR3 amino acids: CASSQGKGYEQYF. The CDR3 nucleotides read TGTGCCAGCAGCCAGGGAAAGGGCTACGAGCAGTACTTC. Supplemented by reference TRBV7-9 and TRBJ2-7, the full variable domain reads DTGVSQNPRHKITKRGQNVTFRCDPISEHNRLYWYRQTLGQGPEFLTYFQNEAQLEKSRLLSDRFSAERPKGSFSTLEIQRTEQGDSAMYLCASSQGKGYEQYFGPGTRLTVT.

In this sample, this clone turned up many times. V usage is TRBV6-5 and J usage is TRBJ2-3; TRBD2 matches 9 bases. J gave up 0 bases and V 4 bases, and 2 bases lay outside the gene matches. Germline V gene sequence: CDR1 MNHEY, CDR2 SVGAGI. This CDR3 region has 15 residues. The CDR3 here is CASSSSGTSTDTQYF. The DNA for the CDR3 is TGTGCCAGCAGTTCTAGCGGGACTAGCACAGATACGCAGTATTTT.

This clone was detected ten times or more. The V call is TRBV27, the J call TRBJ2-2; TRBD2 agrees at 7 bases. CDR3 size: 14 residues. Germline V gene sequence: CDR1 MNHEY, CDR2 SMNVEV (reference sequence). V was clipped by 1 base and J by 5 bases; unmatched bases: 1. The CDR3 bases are TGTGCCAGCAGTTTATTGGGGGGGACCGGGGAGCTGTTTTTT. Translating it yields CASSLLGGTGELFF.

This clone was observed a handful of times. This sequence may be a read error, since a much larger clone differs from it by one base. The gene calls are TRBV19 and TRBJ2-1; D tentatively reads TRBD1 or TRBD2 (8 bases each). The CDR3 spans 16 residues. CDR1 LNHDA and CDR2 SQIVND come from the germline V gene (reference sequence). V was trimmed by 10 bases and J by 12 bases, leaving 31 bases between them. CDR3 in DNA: TGTGCCATCGACCCGGGGGGGGACAGGCCAGCATTGGGGCAGTTCTTC. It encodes CAIDPGGDRPALGQFF.

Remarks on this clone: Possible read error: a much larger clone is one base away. CDR3 nucleotides: TGTGCCAGCAGCTTACGGAAGGGACGAGAAGATACCCAGTACTTC. Its protein product is CASSLRKGREDTQYF. The chain joins TRBV9 to TRBJ2-5; either TRBD1 or TRBD2 may fit D (5 bases each). This CDR3 is built from 15 residues. Germline V gene data show CDR1 as SGDLS and CDR2 as YYNGEE.